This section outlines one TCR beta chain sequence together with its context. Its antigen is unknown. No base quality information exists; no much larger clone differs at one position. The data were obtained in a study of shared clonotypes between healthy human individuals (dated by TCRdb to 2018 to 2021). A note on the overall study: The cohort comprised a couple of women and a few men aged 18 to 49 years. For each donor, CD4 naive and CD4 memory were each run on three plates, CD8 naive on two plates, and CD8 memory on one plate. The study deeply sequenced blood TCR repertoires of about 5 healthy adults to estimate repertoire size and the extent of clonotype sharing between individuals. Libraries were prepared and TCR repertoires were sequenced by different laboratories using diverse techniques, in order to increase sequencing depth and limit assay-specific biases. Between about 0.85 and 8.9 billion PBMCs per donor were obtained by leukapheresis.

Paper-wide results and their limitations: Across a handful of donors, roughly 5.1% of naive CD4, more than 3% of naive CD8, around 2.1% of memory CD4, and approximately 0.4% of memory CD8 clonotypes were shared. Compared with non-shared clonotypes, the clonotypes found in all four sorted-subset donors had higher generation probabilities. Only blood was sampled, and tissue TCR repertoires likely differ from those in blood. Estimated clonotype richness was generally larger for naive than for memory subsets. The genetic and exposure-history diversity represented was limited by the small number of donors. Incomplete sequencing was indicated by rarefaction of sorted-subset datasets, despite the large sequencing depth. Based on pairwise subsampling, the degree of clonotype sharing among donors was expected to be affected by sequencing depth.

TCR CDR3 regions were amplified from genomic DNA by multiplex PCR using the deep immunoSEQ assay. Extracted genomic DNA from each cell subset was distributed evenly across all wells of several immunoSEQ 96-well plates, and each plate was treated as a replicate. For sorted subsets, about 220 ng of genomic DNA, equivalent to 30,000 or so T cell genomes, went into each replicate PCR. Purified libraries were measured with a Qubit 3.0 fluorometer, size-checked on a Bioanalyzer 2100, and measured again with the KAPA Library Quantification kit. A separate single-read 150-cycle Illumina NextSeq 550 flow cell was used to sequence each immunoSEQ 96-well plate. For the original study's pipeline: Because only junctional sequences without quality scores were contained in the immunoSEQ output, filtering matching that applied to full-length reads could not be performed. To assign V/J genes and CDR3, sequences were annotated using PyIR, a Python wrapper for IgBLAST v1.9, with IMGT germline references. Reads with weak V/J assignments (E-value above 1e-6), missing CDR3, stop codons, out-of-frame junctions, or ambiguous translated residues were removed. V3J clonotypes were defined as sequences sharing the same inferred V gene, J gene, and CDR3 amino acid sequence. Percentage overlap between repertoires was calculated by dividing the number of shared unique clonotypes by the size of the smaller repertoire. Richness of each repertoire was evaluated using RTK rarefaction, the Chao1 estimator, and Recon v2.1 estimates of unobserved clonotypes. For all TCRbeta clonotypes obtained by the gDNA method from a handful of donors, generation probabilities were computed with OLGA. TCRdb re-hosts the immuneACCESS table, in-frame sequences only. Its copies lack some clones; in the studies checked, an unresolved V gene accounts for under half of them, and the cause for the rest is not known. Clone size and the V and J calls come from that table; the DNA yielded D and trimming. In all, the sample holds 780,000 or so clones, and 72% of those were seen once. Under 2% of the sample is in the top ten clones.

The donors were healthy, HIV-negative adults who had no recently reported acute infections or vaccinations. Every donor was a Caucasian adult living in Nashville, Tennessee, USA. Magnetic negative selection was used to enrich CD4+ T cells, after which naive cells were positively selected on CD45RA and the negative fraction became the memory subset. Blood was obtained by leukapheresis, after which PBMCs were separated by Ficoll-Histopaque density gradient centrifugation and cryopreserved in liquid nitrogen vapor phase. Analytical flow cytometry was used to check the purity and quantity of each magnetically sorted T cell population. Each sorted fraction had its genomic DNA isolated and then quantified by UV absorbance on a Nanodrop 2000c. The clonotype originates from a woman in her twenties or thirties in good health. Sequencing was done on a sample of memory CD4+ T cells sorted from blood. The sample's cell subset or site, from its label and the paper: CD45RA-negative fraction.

The nucleotides are TGCGCCAGCACCCAGGTCGGGGACATACCACCTCAAGAGACCCAGTACTTC. Protein translation: CASTQVGDIPPQETQYF. This chain joins TRBV10-1 to TRBJ2-5; TRBD1 is a possible D gene, resting on 6 matching bases. V is pared back by 7 bases and J by 2 bases, with 23 bases lying between the germline termini. CDR1 and CDR2, per the germline V gene (reference sequence), are WNHNN and SYGVQD. The cysteine opens and the phenylalanine closes a CDR3 of 17 amino acids. The sequence is cut down to CDR3 DNA, 51 bases in frame from base 1.